This T cell receptor (beta chain) is drawn from a study of Graves' ophthalmopathy and Graves' hyperthyroidism. Study-level points and caveats: At around 65% sensitivity and 72% to 75% specificity, the model predicted progression of the ophthalmopathy.

This clonotype was found many times. What it binds is unknown. Stable hyperthyroid donors showed no ophthalmopathy during 18 months follow-up. Researchers turned away patients with other autoimmune diseases, uncontrolled infections, pregnancy or lactation. Someone took the PBMCs out of 10 ml of fresh peripheral blood. RNA transcripts served as template for amplifying TCR beta CDR3 sequences. HTBI primers primed a first-round RT-PCR, and a second-round multiplex PCR followed. TCRdb reanalysed the multiplex PCR reads using MiXCR and keeps one entry per CDR3 protein. The data show approximately 410,000 distinct CDR3 sequences, with 15% seen just once and roughly 7% held by the top ten. The CDR3 has 13 residues. Germline loops: CDR1 SGHVS, CDR2 FQNEAQ. V was cut by 5 bases and J by 6 bases, with 13 bases left in between.

Sequencing was done on a sample of peripheral blood. The origin of this receptor is a woman between 18 and 29 years old with stable Graves' hyperthyroidism. The chain couples TRBV7-8 to TRBJ1-2, with D uncertain. CDR3: CASSRQPTDGYTF. CDR3 DNA sequence: TGTGCCAGCAGCCGACAACCTACTGATGGCTACACCTTC.